Listed here are 32 T cell receptor beta chains from one sample, sequenced in a study of cytomegalovirus exposure and HLA in healthy donors. The study ran its PCR with 60 Vbeta and 13 Jbeta primers. Data came from immunoSEQ multiplex PCR; TCRdb stores just in-frame clones and leaves some out. Here the sample spans about 98,000 clones, about 80% being singletons. The sequenced material came from PBMCs. The receptor set was obtained from a man between 18 and 29 years old in good health and CMV-seropositive.

The chain combines TRBV5-1 with TRBJ1-2; 7 bases agree with TRBD1. After removal of 4 bases from V and 6 bases from J, the junction contained 15 bases not matched to a gene. Germline CDR1 reads SGHRS; CDR2 reads YFSETQ. CDR3 length: 16 amino acids. The CDR3 loop reads CASSRTRDSKMDGYTF. The DNA of the CDR3 is TGCGCCAGCAGCAGGACCCGGGACAGTAAGATGGATGGCTACACCTTC.

This clone was detected a few times. The V and J genes are TRBV29-1 and TRBJ1-3; the match to TRBD1 covers 7 bases. The length of the CDR3 is 14 residues. V shed 0 bases and J 9 bases; nucleotides not matched to a gene: 8. Germline V lookup: CDR1 SQVTM, CDR2 ANQGSEA. The CDR3 coding sequence is TGCAGCGTTGAAGAGCAGGGGGTAGTTGGCACCATATATTTT. It is translated as CSVEEQGVVGTIYF.

V gene TRBV5-6 combines with J gene TRBJ2-1; 7 nucleotides align to TRBD1. The CDR3 loop spans 17 amino acids. J was trimmed by 4 bases and V by 4 bases; bases with no gene match: 14. Germline CDR1 SGHDT, CDR2 YYEEEE. The CDR3 loop is CASSRGIGTEIYNEQFF. In nucleotides, the CDR3 is TGTGCCAGCAGCCGTGGGATAGGGACAGAGATATACAATGAGCAGTTCTTC.

The chain carries TRBV7-6 and TRBJ2-3; 12 bases map to TRBD2. Unmatched junction bases numbered 7, after V lost 5 bases and J lost 4 bases. CDR1 SGHVS and CDR2 FNYEAQ come from the germline V gene. CDR3 length: 16 amino acids. The CDR3 loop reads CASSPQTSGGSDTQYF. CDR3 DNA: TGTGCCAGCAGCCCCCAGACTAGCGGGGGATCAGATACGCAGTATTTT.

The V call is TRBV11-2, the J call TRBJ2-7; 7 nucleotides line up with TRBD1. The CDR3 is 12 amino acids. The germline CDR1 and CDR2 sequences are SGHAT and FQNNGV. The J segment lost 9 bases and the V segment lost 3 bases, leaving 5 bases of the junction unmatched. CDR3 DNA sequence: TGTGCCAGCAGCTTCGACAGGGTGCGGCAGTACTTC. Translating it yields CASSFDRVRQYF.

The chain has TRBV5-1 and TRBJ2-7; D is perhaps TRBD1 (5 bases). Germline lookup yields CDR1 SGHRS and CDR2 YFSETQ. The CDR3 is made up of 14 amino acids. The V and J ends lost 2 bases and 5 bases respectively, with 14 bases between them. The CDR3 nucleotides are TGCGCCAGCAGCTTAGCGTTAATACAGGACGAGCAGTACTTC. Amino acids: CASSLALIQDEQYF.

V and J are TRBV5-8 and TRBJ2-4, with 7 bases matching TRBD1. CDR3 length: 15 residues. CDR1 and CDR2 from the germline V gene are SGHTS and YDEGEE. V lost 4 bases and J lost 2; bases outside the gene matches: 6. CDR3 sequence reads: CASSRTGNPKNIQYF. For the CDR3, the DNA is TGTGCCAGCAGCCGGACAGGCAATCCCAAAAACATTCAGTACTTC.

CDR3 in DNA: TGTGCCAGCAGCTTAGGACAGCCGGGCACTGAAGCTTTCTTT. This gives the protein CASSLGQPGTEAFF. The chain joins TRBV7-2 to TRBJ1-1; maybe TRBD1 (5 bases). The CDR3 runs 14 residues. The V end lost 1 base, the J end lost 4 bases, and 10 bases lay between the germline ends. Looked up from germline, CDR1 is SGHTA and CDR2 is FQGNSA.

CDR3 amino acids: CSAPNGRSGYTF. The CDR3 DNA reads TGCAGCGCCCCAAACGGGAGATCCGGCTACACCTTC. The chain employs TRBV29-1 and TRBJ1-2; the D is unclear. The CDR3 sequence is 12 residues long. CDR1 is SQVTM, CDR2 ANQGSEA, per germline. V lost 7 bases, J lost 8 bases, and 17 bases lay in between.

V gene TRBV6-6 combines with J gene TRBJ1-2, with TRBD1 matching over 7 bases. J lost 2 bases, V lost 0 bases, and 6 bases had no gene match. The CDR3 is made up of 16 amino acids. The V gene's germline CDR1 is MNHNY and CDR2 SVGAGI (reference sequence). The CDR3 nucleotides read TGTGCCAGCAGTTACTCGATAGGGGGCGCGAACTATGGCTACACCTTC. Encoded protein: CASSYSIGGANYGYTF.

This sequence joins TRBV7-2 and TRBJ2-3; TRBD2 matches 9 bases. This CDR3 contains 16 residues. Germline CDR1 SGHTA, CDR2 FQGNSA. The trim removed 1 base at V and 2 bases at J, leaving 4 bases unmatched. The chain's CDR3 is CASSLGLAGSTDTQYF. The CDR3, as DNA: TGTGCCAGCAGCTTAGGGCTAGCGGGGTCCACAGATACGCAGTATTTT. Full variable domain (outside the CDR3, taken from reference TRBV7-2 and TRBJ2-3): GAGVSQSPSNKVTEKGKDVELRCDPISGHTALYWYRQSLGQGLEFLIYFQGNSAPDKSGLPSDRFSAERTGGSVSTLTIQRTQQEDSAVYLCASSLGLAGSTDTQYFGPGTRLTVL.

The chain joins TRBV6-5 to TRBJ2-7; TRBD1 agrees at 9 bases. Germline V gene lookup returns CDR1 MNHEY and CDR2 SVGAGI. The CDR3 has 15 amino acids. The ends lost 0 bases at V and 5 bases at J; junction bases unmatched: 5. CDR3 amino acids: CASSYSGTGPHEQYF. The DNA of the CDR3 is TGTGCCAGCAGTTACTCAGGGACAGGGCCCCACGAGCAGTACTTC.

This rearrangement joins TRBV4-1 to TRBJ2-3; 7 positions match TRBD2. This CDR3 spans 17 amino acids. V gave up 6 bases and J gave up 0 bases; unmatched junction bases: 12. Per germline, CDR1 MGHRA and CDR2 YSYEKL. CDR3 DNA sequence: TGCGCCAGCAGGCAGGGATGGGGACTACCAAGCACAGATACGCAGTATTTT. Its translation is CASRQGWGLPSTDTQYF.

The CDR3 DNA sequence: TGTGCCAGCATGGTGGCAGATTCACCCCTCCACTTT. Translating gives CASMVADSPLHF. This chain joins TRBV28 and TRBJ1-6; the D is unclear. This CDR3 region has 12 residues. Trimming removed 7 bases from V and 8 bases from J, with 9 bases in between. The germline gives CDR1 MDHEN, CDR2 SYDVKM.

CDR3 loop: CAARQGIDTEAFF. In nucleotides, the CDR3 is TGTGCCGCAAGACAGGGGATAGACACTGAAGCTTTCTTT. This sequence joins TRBV19 and TRBJ1-1; 8 positions match TRBD1. The germline V gene encodes CDR1 LNHDA and CDR2 SQIVND (reference sequence). Trimming at V came to 11 bases and at J to 3 bases, leaving 8 bases not matched to a gene. The CDR3 is made up of 13 amino acids.

Only a few counts were recorded for this clone. The chain has TRBV7-3 and TRBJ2-7, with 10 bases fitting TRBD2. Germline V gene sequence: CDR1 SGHTA, CDR2 FQGTGA. The V gene end was trimmed by 6 bases and the J gene end by 6 bases; junction bases not matched to a gene: 5. The CDR3 covers 13 residues. This chain's CDR3 is CASSLLAGSEQYF. Written as DNA, the CDR3 is TGTGCCAGCAGTTTACTAGCGGGGAGCGAGCAGTACTTC.

This clone was seen only a few times. V gene TRBV10-3 combines with J gene TRBJ2-1; TRBD2 agrees at 8 bases. The CDR3 covers 13 residues. Germline CDR1 and CDR2: ENHRY and SYGVKD. V lost 5 bases and J lost 6; bases outside the gene matches: 3. The CDR3 reads CAISPAGANEQFF. CDR3 nucleotide sequence: TGTGCCATCAGTCCAGCGGGGGCCAATGAGCAGTTCTTC.

This chain joins TRBV14 and TRBJ2-1, with a tentative D call TRBD2 (5 bases). Germline V gene data show CDR1 as SGHDN and CDR2 as FVKESK. Trimming shortened V by 3 bases and J by 0 bases, and 9 bases separated the two germline ends. This CDR3 has 15 residues. The CDR3 region is CASSQLGSSYNEQFF. The CDR3 nucleotides are TGTGCCAGCAGCCAGCTGGGGAGCTCCTACAATGAGCAGTTCTTC. Filled out from reference TRBV14 and TRBJ2-1, the complete variable domain reads EAGVTQFPSHSVIEKGQTVTLRCDPISGHDNLYWYRRVMGKEIKFLLHFVKESKQDESGMPNNRFLAERTGGTYSTLKVQPAELEDSGVYFCASSQLGSSYNEQFFGPGTRLTVL.

This clone was seen more than once but under ten times. The chain combines TRBV19 with TRBJ1-4; TRBD1 aligns across 7 bases. The CDR3 consists of 14 residues. Germline CDR1 and CDR2: LNHDA and SQIVND (reference sequence). Trimming at V came to 6 bases and at J to 7 bases, leaving 8 bases not matched to a gene. This CDR3 reads CASSKTGMSEKLFF. The DNA for the CDR3 is TGTGCCAGTAGCAAGACAGGGATGAGTGAAAAACTGTTTTTT. The full variable domain, rest sourced from reference TRBV19 and TRBJ1-4, is DGGITQSPKYLFRKEGQNVTLSCEQNLNHDAMYWYRQDPGQGLRLIYYSQIVNDFQKGDIAEGYSVSREKKESFPLTVTSAQKNPTAFYLCASSKTGMSEKLFFGSGTQLSVL.

This clone was seen just once. The gene calls are TRBV27 and TRBJ1-5; a possible D gene is TRBD1 (6 bases). V was clipped by 5 bases and J by 3 bases, with 14 bases between them. CDR1 is MNHEY and CDR2 is SMNVEV in the germline V gene (reference sequence). This CDR3 region has 15 residues. The CDR3 DNA sequence: TGTGCCAGCAGTCCTGGACAGCCATTCAATCAGCCCCAGCATTTT. It specifies CASSPGQPFNQPQHF.

This clone was seen more than once but under ten times. The chain is built from TRBV30 and TRBJ1-6; 8 bases fit TRBD1. J gave up 7 bases and V 0 bases, and 5 bases lay outside the gene matches. Germline CDR1 and CDR2: GTSNPN and SVGIG (reference sequence). The CDR3 sequence is 15 residues long. The CDR3 DNA reads TGTGCCTGGAGTGTACGGGACAGGTCGAATTCACCCCTCCACTTT. It codes for CAWSVRDRSNSPLHF.

The chain combines TRBV16 with TRBJ1-6; D ambiguous. The CDR3 runs to 16 residues. Trimming removed 2 bases at V and 2 bases at J, with 10 bases between. The germline V gene has CDR1 KGHSY and CDR2 FQNENV. CDR3 amino acids: CASSQDSGTYNSPLHF. The CDR3 bases are TGTGCCAGCAGCCAAGATTCAGGAACCTATAATTCACCCCTCCACTTT.

This chain uses TRBV11-2 with TRBJ2-5; D is possibly TRBD2 (6 bases). V lost 7 bases and J 2 bases, leaving 17 bases between the germline ends. Germline V CDR1 and CDR2: SGHAT, FQNNGV. CDR3 length: 15 amino acids. The CDR3 DNA sequence: TGTGCCAGCAACGGATCCGGGACTGAGCAAGAGACCCAGTACTTC. Translated: CASNGSGTEQETQYF.

The chain joins TRBV6-5 to TRBJ1-1, with D possibly matching TRBD1 (5 bases). This CDR3 contains 14 residues. V lost 8 bases to trimming and J lost 0 bases, with 13 bases between them. Germline CDR1 is MNHEY and CDR2 is SVGAGI. The CDR3 spells CASGTGYMNTEAFF. The CDR3 DNA is TGTGCCAGCGGCACAGGCTACATGAACACTGAAGCTTTCTTT.

Regarding this clone: The CDR3 carries no conserved terminal phenylalanine or tryptophan, so it likely arises from a read error. The chain recombines TRBV27 with TRBJ1-1; weak D call: TRBD1 (5 bases). From germline, CDR1 is MNHEY and CDR2 SMNVEV (reference sequence). The CDR3 sequence is 13 residues long. V was trimmed by 0 bases and J by 7 bases, leaving 9 bases between them. Here the CDR3 reads CASSLSQGLEAFV. CDR3 DNA sequence: TGTGCCAGCAGTTTATCCCAGGGCCTTGAAGCTTTCGTT.

CDR3 loop: CASSPGSVGEQYF. Here the CDR3 DNA reads TGTGCCAGCAGCCCCGGGTCTGTCGGTGAGCAGTACTTC. V and J are TRBV7-3 and TRBJ2-7, with D unclear. This CDR3 comprises 13 residues. CDR1 and CDR2 (germline): SGHTA, FQGTGA. Trimming shortened V by 5 bases and J by 7 bases, and 15 bases separated the two germline ends.

This chain links TRBV6-1 with TRBJ2-2; 7 nucleotides match TRBD1. There are 15 residues in the CDR3. The germline CDR1 and CDR2 sequences are MNHNS and SASEGT. V lost 6 bases, J lost 0 bases, and 4 bases stayed unmatched. The CDR3 DNA follows: TGTGCCAGCAGGACCGGGACAGCGAACACCGGGGAGCTGTTTTTT. This encodes CASRTGTANTGELFF.

This rearrangement joins TRBV27 to TRBJ2-3, with TRBD2 identical over 16 bases. This CDR3 comprises 18 residues. The germline CDR1 and CDR2 sequences are MNHEY and SMNVEV (reference sequence). J gave up 2 bases and V 8 bases, and 10 bases lay outside the gene matches. DNA for the CDR3: TGTGCCAGCCGTGGGACTAGCGGGGGGGGCCTCAACACAGATACGCAGTATTTT. Translated: CASRGTSGGGLNTDTQYF.

A single count supports this clone. The chain employs TRBV5-1 and TRBJ2-7; 7 bases align to TRBD1. Germline CDR1 reads SGHRS; CDR2 reads YFSETQ. V gave up 5 bases and J gave up 2 bases; unmatched junction bases: 7. CDR3 length: 14 residues. CDR3 DNA: TGCGCCAGCAGAGTCTCCAGGGGGACCTACGAGCAGTACTTC. Translation gives CASRVSRGTYEQYF.

The chain couples TRBV4-1 to TRBJ2-5, with 8 bases aligning to TRBD2. CDR1 and CDR2 from the germline V gene are MGHRA and YSYEKL. The CDR3 runs to 14 residues. Trimming took 4 bases from V and 1 from J; bases not matched to a gene: 2. This CDR3 reads CASSPLAVQETQYF. In DNA, the CDR3 is TGCGCCAGCAGCCCACTAGCGGTCCAAGAGACCCAGTACTTC.

J is TRBJ1-2 and V is TRBV6-5; 7 bases are a match to TRBD1. The J segment lost 8 bases and the V segment lost 6 bases, leaving 12 bases of the junction unmatched. From germline, CDR1 is MNHEY and CDR2 SVGAGI. The CDR3 sequence is 14 residues long. CDR3 DNA: TGTGCCAGCAGGGGTATCGACAGGGAACTGGGCTACACCTTC. This sequence encodes CASRGIDRELGYTF.

V usage is TRBV6-5 and J usage is TRBJ1-1, with unresolved D. With 6 bases removed from V and 0 bases from J, the gap between germline ends came to 8 bases. Germline V gene lookup returns CDR1 MNHEY and CDR2 SVGAGI. The CDR3 length is 13 residues. CDR3 DNA: TGTGCCAGCAGGACTACAGTGAACACTGAAGCTTTCTTT. Translated: CASRTTVNTEAFF.